What follows is one T cell receptor beta chain and its context. This sample was included in a study of blood T cell repertoires in COVID-19. In the authors' workflow: Reference gene primer amplification in the assay estimated nucleated cell counts. The method was immunoSEQ multiplex PCR; TCRdb's version includes in-frame clones alone and lacks a portion of them. For V, J and clone size, that table is used; D and trimming come from the DNA. The data contain approximately 200,000 clones, about four fifths of them singletons. The sequence came from a woman aged 40 to 49 with acute COVID-19. The sequencing input was PBMCs or T cells enriched from blood (not recorded which).

The CDR3, as DNA: TGTGCCAGCAGCCCGGGGCCGGGGGGACGCACAGATACGCAGTATTTT. Translated, it gives CASSPGPGGRTDTQYF. V is TRBV3-1 (or the pseudogene TRBV3-2) and J is TRBJ2-3; 7 nucleotides match TRBD2. CDR1 LGHDT and CDR2 YNNKEL come from the germline V gene (reference sequence). This CDR3 is 16 amino acids long. V shed 4 bases and J 1 base; nucleotides not matched to a gene: 8.